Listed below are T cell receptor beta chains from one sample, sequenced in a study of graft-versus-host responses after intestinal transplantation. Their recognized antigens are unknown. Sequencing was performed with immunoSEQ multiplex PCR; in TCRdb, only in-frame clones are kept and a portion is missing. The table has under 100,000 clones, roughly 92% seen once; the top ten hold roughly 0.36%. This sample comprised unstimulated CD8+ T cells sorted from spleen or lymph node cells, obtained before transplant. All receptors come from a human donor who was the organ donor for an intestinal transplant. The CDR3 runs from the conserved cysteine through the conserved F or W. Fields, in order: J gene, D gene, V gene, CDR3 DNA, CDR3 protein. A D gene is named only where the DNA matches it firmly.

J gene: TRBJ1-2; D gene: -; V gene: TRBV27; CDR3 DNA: TGTGCCAGCAGTTTTGTCCAGGGTCGAGGCTACACCTTC; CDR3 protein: CASSFVQGRGYTF
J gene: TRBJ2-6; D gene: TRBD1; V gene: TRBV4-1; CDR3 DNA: TGCGCCAGCAGCCAAGGCAGGGGGCCTGGGGCCAACGTCCTGACTTTC; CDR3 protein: CASSQGRGPGANVLTF
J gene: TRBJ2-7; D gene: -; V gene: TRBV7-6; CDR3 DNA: TGTGCCAGCAGCCCCTCAGGGGCCCCCTACGAGCAGTACTTC; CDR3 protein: CASSPSGAPYEQYF
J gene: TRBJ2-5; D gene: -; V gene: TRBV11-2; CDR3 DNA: TGTGCCAGCCCCCACGGGGCCCAGTACTTC; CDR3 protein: CASPHGAQYF
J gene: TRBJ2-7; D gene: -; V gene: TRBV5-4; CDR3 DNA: TGTGCCAGCAGCTTGGACCCCACAGGTTCCTACGAGCAGTACTTC; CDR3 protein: CASSLDPTGSYEQYF
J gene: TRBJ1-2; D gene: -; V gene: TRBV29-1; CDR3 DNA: TGCAGCGTTGATCCTATCTCTTGGGTGGAGGATGGCTACACCTTC; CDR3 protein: CSVDPISWVEDGYTF
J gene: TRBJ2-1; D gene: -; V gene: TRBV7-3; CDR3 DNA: TGTGCCAGCAGCCTCGACGGGGTGGGCAATGAGCAGTTCTTC; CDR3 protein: CASSLDGVGNEQFF
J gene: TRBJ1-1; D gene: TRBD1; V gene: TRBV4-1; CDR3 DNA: TGCGCCAGCAGCCAAGATAGGGACAGGGGGTACGGGGACACTGAAGCTTTCTTT; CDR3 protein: CASSQDRDRGYGDTEAFF
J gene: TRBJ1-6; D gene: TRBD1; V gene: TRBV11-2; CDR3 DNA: TGTGCCAGCAGCGCGCCGGGACAGCCATACTATAATTCACCCCTCCACTTT; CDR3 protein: CASSAPGQPYYNSPLHF
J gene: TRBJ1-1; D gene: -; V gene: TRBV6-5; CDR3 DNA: TGTGCCAGCAGTTGGTTAGACAGTAACACTGAAGCTTTCTTT; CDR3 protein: CASSWLDSNTEAFF
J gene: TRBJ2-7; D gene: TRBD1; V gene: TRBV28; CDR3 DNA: TGTGCCAGCAGTCGTTCCGGGACAGCTTACGAGCAGTACTTC; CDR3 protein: CASSRSGTAYEQYF
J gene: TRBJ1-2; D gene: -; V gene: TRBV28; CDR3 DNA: TGTGCCAGCAATTATGCAGGGTCTTATGGCTGCACCTTC; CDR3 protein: CASNYAGSYGCTF
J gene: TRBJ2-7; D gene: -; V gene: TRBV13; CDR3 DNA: TGTGCCAGCAGCTTAGGCCGCGGGTTCTACGAGCAGTACTTC; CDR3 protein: CASSLGRGFYEQYF
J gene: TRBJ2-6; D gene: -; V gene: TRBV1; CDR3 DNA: TGCACCAGCAGCCACGGGTACTCTGGGGCCAACGTCCTGACTTTC; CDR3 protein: CTSSHGYSGANVLTF
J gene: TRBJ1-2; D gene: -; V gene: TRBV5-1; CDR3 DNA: TGCGCCAGCAGCTTGGGGGGCAGTTATAACTATGGCTACACCTTC; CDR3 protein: CASSLGGSYNYGYTF
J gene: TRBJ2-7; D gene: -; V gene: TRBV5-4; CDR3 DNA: TGTGCCAGCAGCTTGGGGCAGGGGATTTACGAGCAGTACTTC; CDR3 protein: CASSLGQGIYEQYF
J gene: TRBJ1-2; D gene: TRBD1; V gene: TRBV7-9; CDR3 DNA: TGTGCCAGCAGCTTAGGAGTAGTAGGGGGCGGGCGCGGCTACACCTTC; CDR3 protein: CASSLGVVGGGRGYTF